One and the same sample provided the 5 T cell receptor beta chains below, sequenced in a study of early T cells in non-severe SARS-CoV-2 infection. Via MiXCR, TCRdb re-called the 5' RACE reads, giving one row per CDR3 protein. The table lists 75,000 to 100,000 distinct CDR3 sequences, around a sixth of them singletons, with about 1.3% in the top ten. The sample was whole blood. The source of these receptors is an adult who was a healthcare worker with PCR-confirmed SARS-CoV-2 infection or an uninfected control (not recorded which).

This clonotype turned up a few times. The rearrangement joins TRBV7-2 to TRBJ2-1; no clear D gene. CDR1 SGHTA and CDR2 FQGNSA come from the germline V gene. The CDR3 contains 17 residues. V was cut by 4 bases and J by 9 bases, with 25 bases left in between. The CDR3 bases are TGTGCCAGCAGCTCCCTCGTGGCCCAGACATGGTTAGGTGAGCAGTTCTTC. Translation: CASSSLVAQTWLGEQFF.

This clonotype was counted between two and nine times. V and J are TRBV9 and TRBJ2-2; 10 bases agree with TRBD1. Germline CDR1 SGDLS, CDR2 YYNGEE. V shed 2 bases and J 5 bases; nucleotides not matched to a gene: 6. The CDR3 has 16 residues. The CDR3 is CASSVWTGGTTGELFF. Written as DNA, the CDR3 is TGTGCCAGCAGCGTCTGGACAGGGGGGACTACCGGGGAGCTGTTTTTT.

In its sample, this clonotype was seen a few times. This chain links TRBV27 with TRBJ1-1, with D unresolved. The germline gives CDR1 MNHEY, CDR2 SMNVEV (reference sequence). The V end lost 5 bases, the J end lost 0 bases, and 13 bases lay between the germline ends. The CDR3 covers 15 residues. The chain's CDR3 is CASSPRTDLNTEAFF. DNA for the CDR3: TGTGCCAGCAGTCCTAGGACGGACTTGAACACTGAAGCTTTCTTT.

The chain joins TRBV28 to TRBJ2-7; no reliable D call. This CDR3 spans 12 amino acids. Germline assignment: CDR1 MDHEN and CDR2 SYDVKM. Between the trimmed V and J ends, which lost 4 bases and 2 bases, there was a span of 6 bases. The CDR3 DNA sequence: TGTGCCAGCAGTTCCGCCCCCTACGAGCAGTACTTC. It yields the protein CASSSAPYEQYF. The full variable domain, with the rest looked up from reference TRBV28 and TRBJ2-7, is DVKVTQSSRYLVKRTGEKVFLECVQDMDHENMFWYRQDPGLGLRLIYFSYDVKMKEKGDIPEGYSVSREKKERFSLILESASTNQTSMYLCASSSAPYEQYFGPGTRLTVT.

This clonotype was seen more than once but under ten times. The chain recombines TRBV7-2 with TRBJ2-2, with TRBD2 matching 14 bases. Germline V lookup: CDR1 SGHTA, CDR2 FQGNSA. This CDR3 is built from 18 residues. Trimming cost V 7 bases and J 5 bases; bases outside gene matches: 12. CDR3 amino acids: CASINAGTSGRPTGELFF. CDR3 DNA sequence: TGTGCCAGCATCAACGCCGGGACTAGCGGGAGACCAACCGGGGAGCTGTTTTTT.